The 28 T cell receptor beta chains below were found in one sample sequenced in a study of tumor and adjacent non-tumor tissue in lung cancer. The library came from three nested PCR rounds adapted from ARM-PCR protocols. TCRdb used MiXCR to reprocess the multiplex PCR reads, holding one entry per CDR3 protein. The table shows 77,000 or so distinct CDR3 sequences, with under 80% occurring only once. This sample's RNA came from whole unsorted tissue. The sequencing input was lung tumor tissue. These receptors were taken from a woman aged 45 to 65 with non-small cell lung cancer.

The V call is TRBV24-1, the J call TRBJ2-7; perhaps TRBD2 as D (5 bases). This CDR3 is 16 amino acids long. Germline CDR1 reads KGHDR; CDR2 reads SFDVKD. V shed 6 bases and J shed 3 bases, with 20 bases lying between them. The CDR3 nucleotides are TGTGCCACCAGTACCGGGATGATCAATCGGGGCTACGAGCAGTACTTC. Translation gives CATSTGMINRGYEQYF.

This clonotype has a count of ten or more. This chain connects TRBV28 to TRBJ1-5; D may be TRBD1 (5 bases). CDR1 and CDR2 from the germline V gene are MDHEN and SYDVKM. V was trimmed by 10 bases and J by 9 bases, leaving 19 bases between them. The CDR3 has 13 residues. CDR3 nucleotide sequence: TGTGCCATTAGCCGGGACCCGGGGGGGCCCCAGCATTTT. Translating gives CAISRDPGGPQHF.

As regards this clonotype: The CDR3 does not end in the conserved phenylalanine or tryptophan, so this is likely a read error. The V call is TRBV4-1, the J call TRBJ2-1; D gene uncertain. The CDR3 covers 16 residues. Germline V lookup: CDR1 MGHRA, CDR2 YSYEKL. CDR3 DNA: TGCGCCAGTAGCCAAGAGTTGGGAAGCTCCTACAATGAGCAGTTCTGC. Protein: CASSQELGSSYNEQFC.

With regard to this clonotype: The junction departs from the called germline gene at one end, perhaps through a read error. J is TRBJ2-2 and V is TRBV4-1, with TRBD2 as a possible D gene (5 bases). The CDR3 has 16 residues. The germline CDR1 and CDR2 sequences are MGHRA and YSYEKL. The CDR3 protein is CASSREGGLVTGELFF. The DNA for the CDR3 is TGCGCCAGCAGCCGAGAAGGAGGTCTAGTGACCGGGGAGTTGTTTTTT.

On this clonotype itself: A junction end diverges from the germline sequence, so it may reflect a read error. This chain uses TRBV4-1 with TRBJ2-3, with 7 bases matching TRBD2. The CDR3 length is 14 residues. The germline CDR1 and CDR2 sequences are MGHRA and YSYEKL. The CDR3 here is CAISQRAGANTQYF. In DNA, the CDR3 is TGCGCCATCAGCCAGAGGGCGGGAGCTAATACGCAGTATTTT.

V gene TRBV4-1 combines with J gene TRBJ2-1; unclear D gene. The CDR3 length is 17 residues. Germline CDR1 reads MGHRA; CDR2 reads YSYEKL. The V gene lost 8 bases and the J gene lost 0 bases, with 20 bases spanning the gap. CDR3 sequence (DNA): TGCGCCAGCGGCCTCAGCTTATTGTATGGCTCCTACAATGAGCAGTTCTTC. Translation gives CASGLSLLYGSYNEQFF.

This clonotype occurred once. The chain carries TRBV7-2 and TRBJ2-3, with TRBD2 matching over 11 bases. The CDR3 totals 18 residues. Germline values: CDR1 SGHTA, CDR2 FQGNSA. V shed 6 bases, J shed 2 bases, and the junction held 13 bases outside the gene matches. CDR3 DNA sequence: TGTGCCAGCAGTAAAGGCCTAGCGGGAGGTCCACACACAGATACGCAGTATTTT. This codes for CASSKGLAGGPHTDTQYF.

Points on this clonotype: One end of the junction fails to match germline, which may point to a read error. CDR3 loop: CSAGRDSFSSSGANFLSF. CDR3 nucleotide sequence: TGCAGTGCTGGCAGGGACAGCTTCTCTTCCTCTGGGGCCAACTTCCTGAGTTTC. The chain uses TRBV20-1 and TRBJ2-6; 7 bases fit TRBD1. The germline gives CDR1 DFQATT, CDR2 SNEGSKA (reference sequence). CDR3 length equals 18 residues.

Concerning this clonotype itself: This may arise from a read error, as a much more abundant clone is one base away. CDR3 protein: CAIRRSGVGGYTF. The CDR3 coding sequence is TGTGCCATCAGGAGATCAGGGGTGGGGGGCTACACCTTC. V gene TRBV6-5 combines with J gene TRBJ1-2; D perhaps matches TRBD1 (6 bases). Trimming took 10 bases from V and 8 from J, leaving 20 bases between them. The CDR3 is 13 amino acids. Germline lookup yields CDR1 MNHEY and CDR2 SVGAGI.

Regarding this clonotype: It may be a read error: a sequence one base away is much more abundant. The gene calls are TRBV10-3 and TRBJ1-1, with 7 bases lining up with TRBD1. From germline, CDR1 is ENHRY and CDR2 SYGVKD. The CDR3 spans 13 residues. Trimming removed 6 bases from V and 7 bases from J; junction bases left unmatched: 8. CDR3 nucleotide sequence: TGTGCCATCAGCGACAGGGCTTCCCTTGAAGCTTTCTTT. The encoded protein is CAISDRASLEAFF.

The chain has TRBV5-1 and TRBJ1-1; D might be TRBD1 (5 bases). V was pared by 0 bases and J by 8 bases, with 17 bases between. Germline CDR1 is SGHRS and CDR2 is YFSETQ. The CDR3 covers 15 residues. In nucleotides, the CDR3 is TGCGCCAGCAGCTTGGATGGCAGGGAGGGCAGCGAAGCTTTCTTT. Amino acids: CASSLDGREGSEAFF.

The table lists this clonotype with a count of one. One end of the junction does not line up with germline, which may come from a read error. The chain employs TRBV29-1 and TRBJ2-3; weak D call: TRBD2 (6 bases). The CDR3 is 14 amino acids. Germline V gives CDR1 SQVTM, CDR2 ANQGSEA. The CDR3 sequence: CSVSIGRESETQYF. The DNA of the CDR3 is TGTAGCGTTTCTATCGGGAGAGAGTCAGAAACGCAGTATTTT.

Turning to this clonotype: At one boundary the junction diverges from the germline segment, which might be a read error. This rearrangement joins TRBV28 to TRBJ2-1; weak D call: TRBD2 (5 bases). The CDR3 consists of 11 residues. Per the germline V gene, CDR1 is MDHEN and CDR2 is SYDVKM. CDR3 in amino acids: CSSGQYNEQFF. The CDR3 DNA reads TGTTCCAGCGGCCAATACAATGAGCAGTTCTTT.

Note on this clonotype: Here the CDR3 omits its conserved ending phenylalanine or tryptophan, so a read error is the likely source. This chain uses TRBV28 with TRBJ2-2; TRBD2 aligns across 8 bases. Trimming took 9 bases from V and 9 from J; bases not matched to a gene: 12. The CDR3 contains 14 residues. Per germline, CDR1 MDHEN and CDR2 SYDVKM. The CDR3 region has the DNA TGTGCCAGTAGTCCGACTAGCGCGGCCCGGGAGCTGTTTCTT. Protein: CASSPTSAARELFL.

Regarding this clonotype: Sequence at one end of the junction differs from germline and may be a read error. The J gene is TRBJ2-7, the V gene TRBV11-3; a possible D gene is TRBD1 (7 bases). The CDR3 is made up of 15 amino acids. Germline V gives CDR1 SGHNT, CDR2 YENEEA. Here the CDR3 DNA reads TGTGCCAGCAGCCCAGGGGGGCAGGACCCTACCGAGGAGTACTTC. It encodes CASSPGGQDPTEEYF. Variable domain in full (rest from reference TRBV11-3 and TRBJ2-7): EAGVVQSPRYKIIEKKQPVAFWCNPISGHNTLYWYLQNLGQGPELLIRYENEEAVDDSQLPKDRFSAERLKGVDSTLKIQPAELGDSAVYLCASSPGGQDPTEEYFGPGTRLTVT.

A remark on this clonotype: At one of its ends the junction is not consistent with the germline gene, which may arise from a read error. V and J are TRBV11-2 and TRBJ1-6; tentative D call: TRBD1 (5 bases). CDR1 and CDR2 (germline): SGHAT, FQNNGV. The CDR3 spans 14 residues. CDR3 nucleotides: TGCGCCAGCAGCTTAGACGGGGGTAATTCACCCCACCACTTT. Residues: CASSLDGGNSPHHF.

At least ten counts were recorded for this clonotype. CDR3 region: CASSWLQGRAFF. For the CDR3, the DNA is TGTGCCAGCAGTTGGCTACAGGGTCGAGCTTTCTTT. The chain links TRBV28 to TRBJ1-1; D perhaps matches TRBD1 (6 bases). The CDR3 totals 12 residues. The ends were cut back, 4 bases at V and 10 bases at J, with 13 bases in the middle. Germline V gene data show CDR1 as MDHEN and CDR2 as SYDVKM.

The table lists this clonotype with many counts. V gene TRBV20-1 combines with J gene TRBJ1-2, with unresolved D. Germline loops: CDR1 DFQATT, CDR2 SNEGSKA (reference sequence). CDR3 length: 12 residues. V gave up 3 bases and J gave up 0 bases, with 5 bases separating them. CDR3 DNA: TGCAGTGCTAGGCCTACTAACTATGGCTACACCTTC. Its protein product is CSARPTNYGYTF.

Concerning this clonotype itself: Sequence at one end of the junction differs from germline and may be a read error. The chain is built from TRBV12-3 or TRBV12-4 and TRBJ2-1; D unclear. CDR3 size: 12 residues. In DNA form, the CDR3 reads TGCGCCAACACTTTATCGCGGAATGAGCAGTTCTTC. Translation: CANTLSRNEQFF.

V usage is TRBV2 and J usage is TRBJ2-5; 12 bases line up with TRBD2. Germline CDR1 and CDR2: SNHLY and FYNNEI. Unmatched junction bases numbered 5, after V lost 3 bases and J lost 3 bases. This CDR3 region has 16 residues. CDR3 sequence: CASSDGRLAGEETQYF. CDR3 DNA: TGTGCCAGCAGTGATGGAAGACTAGCGGGAGAAGAGACCCAGTACTTC.

Regarding this clonotype: Possible read error: a much larger clone is one base away. J is TRBJ2-7 and V is TRBV24-1, with 11 bases lining up with TRBD2. In germline, CDR1 is KGHDR, CDR2 SFDVKD. CDR3 length: 16 residues. The CDR3 DNA is TGTGCCACCAGTGACACCGGGACTAGCGGTACCTACGGGCAGTACTTC. Protein sequence: CATSDTGTSGTYGQYF.

Comment on this clonotype: An end of the junction differs from the germline gene, which may be a read error. The chain combines TRBV7-3 with TRBJ2-3; D might be TRBD1 (6 bases). Per germline, CDR1 SGHTA and CDR2 FQGTGA. The CDR3 is 15 residues long. The chain's CDR3 is CVSSSSGQGTDTQYF. CDR3 DNA sequence: TGTGTCAGCAGCTCCTCGGGTCAGGGGACAGATACGCAGTATTTT.

As regards this clonotype: The CDR3 end shows no conserved phenylalanine or tryptophan, and so a read error is likely. V is TRBV6-5 and J is TRBJ2-1; 9 positions agree with TRBD2. Germline V gives CDR1 MNHEY, CDR2 SVGAGI. The V segment lost 6 bases and the J segment 4 bases; nucleotides outside the gene matches: 7. This CDR3 has 15 amino acids. The CDR3 region is CASRPSGAAYNEQFI. The CDR3 DNA sequence: TGTGCCAGCAGACCTAGCGGGGCCGCATACAATGAGCAGTTCATC.

Comment on this clonotype: A read error may account for a junction end that differs from germline. The chain is built from TRBV11-2 and TRBJ2-1; D tentatively fits TRBD1 or TRBD2 (5 bases each). Per the germline V gene, CDR1 is SGHAT and CDR2 is FQNNGV. The CDR3 consists of 17 residues. The chain's CDR3 is CASRLGWGSVRSEEQFF. The CDR3 DNA follows: TGTGCCAGCAGATTAGGGTGGGGGTCGGTCCGCTCGGAAGAGCAGTTCTTC.

In the case of this clonotype: Germline is not matched at one junction end, which may reflect a read error. The chain is built from TRBV11-2 and TRBJ2-7; TRBD1 matches 7 bases. The CDR3 has 16 residues. Germline CDR1 SGHAT, CDR2 FQNNGV. The CDR3 bases are TGCGCCAGCAGCCAGAGACAGGGAGAGTTCTCCTACGGGCAGTACTTC. Protein product: CASSQRQGEFSYGQYF.

The chain links TRBV6-1 to TRBJ1-6; D is undetermined. Germline V gene data show CDR1 as MNHNS and CDR2 as SASEGT. The CDR3 length is 12 residues. Between the trimmed V and J ends, which lost 6 bases and 11 bases, there was a span of 11 bases. The CDR3 sequence: CASSMENPPLHF. CDR3 DNA: TGTGCCAGCAGCATGGAGAATCCACCCCTCCACTTT.

In regard to this clonotype: An end of the junction differs from the germline gene, which may be a read error. The rearrangement links TRBV6-6 to TRBJ1-3; D is undetermined. The germline V gene encodes CDR1 MNHNY and CDR2 SVGAGI (reference sequence). This CDR3 spans 13 amino acids. The CDR3 spells CASNVGQYDTINF. CDR3 bases: TGTGCCAGCAACGTCGGGCAGTACGATACCATAAATTTT.

On this clonotype itself: The CDR3 carries no conserved terminal phenylalanine or tryptophan, so it likely arises from a read error. The chain combines TRBV6-5 with TRBJ1-4; D remains ambiguous. The CDR3 is made up of 17 amino acids. Germline V gives CDR1 MNHEY, CDR2 SVGAGI. In DNA, the CDR3 is TGTGCTAGCAGCCATCTTAATCCAGAGGGCTCTAATGAAAAACTGTTTTCT. This encodes CASSHLNPEGSNEKLFS.